The 12 T cell receptor beta chains below come from one sample, sequenced in a study of beta chain features in type 1 diabetes. Sequenced material consisted of expressed TCRB transcripts (all of the isolated RNA was reverse transcribed). Method: immunoSEQ multiplex PCR; TCRdb's copy keeps in-frame clones and lacks some. This sample yields 620,000 or so clones, of which roughly a sixth are seen a single time; approximately 0.087% belongs to the top ten. Sequences were obtained from naive CD4+ T cells from blood. The source is a man aged 18 to 29 in good health.

This clone was counted a few times. The J gene is TRBJ1-6, the V gene TRBV6-5, with no clear D. Germline-derived CDR1 and CDR2 are MNHEY and SVGAGI. The ends were cut back, 6 bases at V and 4 bases at J, with 7 bases in the middle. This CDR3 has 13 residues. CDR3 sequence reads: CASRGEYNSPLHF. The CDR3 nucleotides read TGTGCCAGCAGGGGCGAATATAATTCACCCCTCCACTTT.

This clone was found a few times. CDR3 in DNA: TGTGCCAGCAGGCCCCCGGGTGGGCCCGAAAAACTGTTTTTT. Amino acids: CASRPPGGPEKLFF. The chain employs TRBV6-5 and TRBJ1-4; D is ambiguous. CDR1 is MNHEY, CDR2 SVGAGI, per germline. CDR3 length: 14 amino acids. The germline V and J ends were trimmed by 6 bases and 8 bases, with 16 bases remaining between them.

This clone has just a few counts. The genes are TRBV29-1 and TRBJ2-7; 10 bases are shared with TRBD1. Germline trimming cut 6 bases from V and 7 bases from J; bases unmatched to any gene: 9. The CDR3 runs 13 residues. Germline V gene data show CDR1 as SQVTM and CDR2 as ANQGSEA. The CDR3 nucleotides read TGCAGCGTCGGCCGGGACAGGGGAGGAGAGCAGTACTTC. Translation: CSVGRDRGGEQYF.

The rearrangement uses TRBV30 and TRBJ1-6, with D possibly matching TRBD1 (6 bases). This CDR3 has 16 amino acids. Between the trimmed V and J ends, which lost 3 bases and 2 bases, there was a span of 14 bases. Germline CDR1 reads GTSNPN; CDR2 reads SVGIG (reference sequence). CDR3 sequence: CAWSRGGRAYNSPLHF. The CDR3, as DNA: TGTGCCTGGAGCCGGGGGGGCAGGGCCTATAATTCACCCCTCCACTTT.

The chain has TRBV7-6 and TRBJ2-3; 11 bases are a match to TRBD2. Germline CDR1 reads SGHVS; CDR2 reads FNYEAQ. Germline trimming cut 3 bases from V and 2 bases from J; bases unmatched to any gene: 7. The CDR3 length is 17 residues. The CDR3 protein is CASSFRSGRAPTDTQYF. The CDR3 DNA reads TGTGCCAGCAGCTTCCGTAGCGGGAGGGCCCCCACAGATACGCAGTATTTT.

The V gene is TRBV7-9, the J gene TRBJ1-4; D remains unclear. The CDR3 extends over 15 amino acids. The germline V gene encodes CDR1 SEHNR and CDR2 FQNEAQ (reference sequence). Between the trimmed V and J ends, which lost 5 bases and 5 bases, there was a span of 15 bases. The DNA for the CDR3 is TGTGCCAGCAGCCCCGGTAGGGATAAGAATGAAAAACTGTTTTTT. Its translation is CASSPGRDKNEKLFF.

This clone came up once. The rearrangement joins TRBV14 to TRBJ1-2; D is undetermined. This CDR3 contains 13 residues. V lost 1 base and J 3 bases, leaving 6 bases between the germline ends. Germline CDR1 reads SGHDN; CDR2 reads FVKESK. CDR3 bases: TGTGCCAGCAGCCAAGGAGGGTACTATGGCTACACCTTC. It is translated as CASSQGGYYGYTF.

This clone appeared many times. The chain combines TRBV7-2 with TRBJ1-1; perhaps TRBD1 as D (6 bases). V gave up 1 base and J gave up 11 bases, with 11 bases separating them. CDR1 is SGHTA and CDR2 is FQGNSA in the germline V gene. This CDR3 has 12 amino acids. The CDR3 protein is CASSLVGQRAFF. The DNA for the CDR3 is TGTGCCAGCAGCTTAGTCGGACAGAGGGCTTTCTTT.

The chain recombines TRBV7-8 with TRBJ1-2; 7 bases align to TRBD1. V shed 4 bases, J shed 1 base, and the junction held 6 bases outside the gene matches. This CDR3 contains 15 residues. The germline V gene has CDR1 SGHVS and CDR2 FQNEAQ. CDR3 sequence reads: CASSSRQGVNYGYTF. The CDR3 DNA reads TGTGCCAGCAGCTCCCGCCAGGGGGTTAACTATGGCTACACCTTC.

This clone was picked up a small number of times. The rearrangement uses TRBV7-2 and TRBJ1-3; D is uncertain. The CDR3 is 12 residues long. Trimming left V 0 bases short and J 13 bases short, with 10 bases between. Per the germline V gene, CDR1 is SGHTA and CDR2 is FQGNSA. The CDR3 sequence is CASSLALTPIYF. The CDR3 DNA is TGTGCCAGCAGCTTAGCGCTCACCCCGATATATTTT.

This clone showed up just a few times. This chain links TRBV6-1 with TRBJ2-7; 8 bases fit TRBD1. Germline V gene lookup returns CDR1 MNHNS and CDR2 SASEGT. V was clipped by 6 bases and J by 2 bases; unmatched bases: 9. The CDR3 has 15 amino acids. The DNA of the CDR3 is TGTGCCAGCAGCTACCTAGGACAGGGCACCTACGAGCAGTACTTC. This encodes CASSYLGQGTYEQYF.

This clone came up a few times. This chain connects TRBV4-1 to TRBJ2-5; D possibly matches TRBD1 or TRBD2 (5 bases each). The length of the CDR3 is 15 residues. Trimming removed 2 bases from V and 5 bases from J, with 15 bases in between. Germline CDR1 MGHRA, CDR2 YSYEKL. The chain's CDR3 is CASSQITGGLETQYF. The CDR3, as DNA: TGCGCCAGCAGCCAAATCACAGGAGGTTTGGAGACCCAGTACTTC.